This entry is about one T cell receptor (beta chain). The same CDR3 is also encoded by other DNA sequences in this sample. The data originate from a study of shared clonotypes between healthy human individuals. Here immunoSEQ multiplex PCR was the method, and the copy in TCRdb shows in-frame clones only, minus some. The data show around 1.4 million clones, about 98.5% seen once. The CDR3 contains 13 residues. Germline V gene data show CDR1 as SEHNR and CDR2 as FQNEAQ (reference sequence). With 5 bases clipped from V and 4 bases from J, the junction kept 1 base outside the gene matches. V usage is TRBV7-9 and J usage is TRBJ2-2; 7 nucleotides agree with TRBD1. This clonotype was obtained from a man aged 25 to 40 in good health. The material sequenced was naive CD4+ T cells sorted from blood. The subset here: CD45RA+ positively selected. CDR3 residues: CASSHRGTGELFF. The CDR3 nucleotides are TGTGCCAGCAGCCACAGGGGCACCGGGGAGCTGTTTTTT.